This TCR beta chain was recovered during a study of liver allograft versus peripheral blood T cells. About the study: Comparing T cell receptor repertoires in transplanted livers with those in recipients' peripheral blood was part of the design. Study findings and constraints: Repertoires found inside liver allografts reportedly differed from T cell receptor repertoires in peripheral blood.

Each CDR3 protein gets one entry after TCRdb re-called the reads with MiXCR. The sample lists fewer than 15,000 distinct CDR3 sequences; over 15% were seen once. This clonotype was counted ten times or more. The antigen is unknown. This TCR came from a human patient who had a liver transplant. These T cells may partly come from the graft donor.

The CDR3 DNA sequence: TGTGCCAGCAGTGAAGCCACAGGGGGCCCCTACGAGCAGTACTTC. Translated: CASSEATGGPYEQYF. The V and J genes are TRBV6-1 and TRBJ2-7, with 9 bases identical to TRBD1. Germline V gives CDR1 MNHNS, CDR2 SASEGT. The CDR3 length is 15 residues. V was clipped by 0 bases and J by 2 bases; unmatched bases: 2.